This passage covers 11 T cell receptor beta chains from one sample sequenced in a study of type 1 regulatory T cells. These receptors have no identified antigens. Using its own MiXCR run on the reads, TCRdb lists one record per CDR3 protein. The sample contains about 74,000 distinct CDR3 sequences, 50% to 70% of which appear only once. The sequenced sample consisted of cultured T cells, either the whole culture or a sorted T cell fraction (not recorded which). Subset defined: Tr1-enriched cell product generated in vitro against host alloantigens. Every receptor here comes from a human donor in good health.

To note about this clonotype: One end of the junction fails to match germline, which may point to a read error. In DNA, the CDR3 is TGTGCCAGCAGTGGGAGCACTAGGACCCTCAATGAGAAGTTCTTC. Translated: CASSGSTRTLNEKFF. The V call is TRBV2, the J call TRBJ2-1; a possible D gene is TRBD2 (5 bases). Per the germline V gene, CDR1 is SNHLY and CDR2 is FYNNEI. The CDR3 contains 15 residues.

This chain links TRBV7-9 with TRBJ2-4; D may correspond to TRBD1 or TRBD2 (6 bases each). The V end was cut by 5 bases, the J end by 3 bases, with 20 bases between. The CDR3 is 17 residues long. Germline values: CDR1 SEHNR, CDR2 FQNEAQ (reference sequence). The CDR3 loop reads CASSPRRGTPDKNIQYF. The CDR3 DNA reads TGTGCCAGCAGCCCCCGCCGCGGGACACCCGACAAAAACATTCAGTACTTC.

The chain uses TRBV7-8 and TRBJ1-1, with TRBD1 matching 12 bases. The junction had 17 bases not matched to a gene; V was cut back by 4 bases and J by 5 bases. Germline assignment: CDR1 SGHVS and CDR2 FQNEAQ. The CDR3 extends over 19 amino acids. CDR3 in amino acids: CASSSRSGTGGALGTEAFF. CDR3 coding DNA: TGTGCCAGCAGCTCCCGCAGCGGGACAGGGGGCGCTTTGGGTACTGAAGCTTTCTTT.

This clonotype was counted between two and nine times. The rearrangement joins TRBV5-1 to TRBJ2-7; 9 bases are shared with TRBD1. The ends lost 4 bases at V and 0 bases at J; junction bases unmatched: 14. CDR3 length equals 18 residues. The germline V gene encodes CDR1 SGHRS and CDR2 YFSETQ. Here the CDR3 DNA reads TGCGCCAGCAGCCAGCGGCCGGGACAGGGAACAAACTCCTACGAGCAGTACTTC. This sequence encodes CASSQRPGQGTNSYEQYF.

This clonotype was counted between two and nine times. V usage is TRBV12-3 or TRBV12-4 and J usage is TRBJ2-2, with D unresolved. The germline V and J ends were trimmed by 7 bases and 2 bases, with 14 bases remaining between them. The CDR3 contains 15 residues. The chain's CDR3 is CASIRDSINTGELFF. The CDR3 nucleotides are TGTGCCAGCATTCGCGATTCTATTAACACCGGGGAGCTGTTTTTT.

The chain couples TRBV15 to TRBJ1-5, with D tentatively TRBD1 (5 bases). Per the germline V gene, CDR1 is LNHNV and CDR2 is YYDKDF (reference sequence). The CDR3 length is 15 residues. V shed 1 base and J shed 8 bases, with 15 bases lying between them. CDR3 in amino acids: CATSRVVGGLEPQHF. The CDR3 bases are TGTGCCACCAGCAGAGTGGTCGGGGGTCTGGAGCCCCAGCATTTT.

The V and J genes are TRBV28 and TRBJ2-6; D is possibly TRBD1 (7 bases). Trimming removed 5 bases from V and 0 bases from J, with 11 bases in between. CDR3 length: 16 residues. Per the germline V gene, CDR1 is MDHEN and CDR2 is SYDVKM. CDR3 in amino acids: CASSPGGSSGANVLTF. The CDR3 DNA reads TGTGCCAGCAGTCCAGGGGGGAGCTCTGGGGCCAACGTCCTGACTTTC.

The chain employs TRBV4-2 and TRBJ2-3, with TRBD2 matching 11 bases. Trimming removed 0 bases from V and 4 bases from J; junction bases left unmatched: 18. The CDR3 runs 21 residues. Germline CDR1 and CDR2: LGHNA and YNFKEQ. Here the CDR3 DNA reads TGTGCCAGCAGCCAAGATCCGGGTTTAGCGGGAGGGGCAGTCCGGGCAGATACGCAGTATTTT. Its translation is CASSQDPGLAGGAVRADTQYF.

This CDR3 is CASSPDRGGETQYF. CDR3 in DNA: TGTGCCAGCTCACCTGACAGGGGCGGAGAGACCCAGTACTTC. The V and J genes are TRBV18 and TRBJ2-5; 8 bases align to TRBD1. This CDR3 comprises 14 residues. Germline V gene sequence: CDR1 KGHSH, CDR2 LQKENI. Germline trimming cut 3 bases from V and 4 bases from J; bases unmatched to any gene: 4.

DNA for the CDR3: TGCAGTGGACCCGTCCTAGCGGGAGGCGAGCAGTACTTC. Protein product: CSGPVLAGGEQYF. This chain connects TRBV20-1 to TRBJ2-7, with 11 bases that match TRBD2. The germline V gene encodes CDR1 DFQATT and CDR2 SNEGSKA (reference sequence). The V gene end was trimmed by 7 bases and the J gene end by 6 bases; junction bases not matched to a gene: 8. There are 13 residues in the CDR3.

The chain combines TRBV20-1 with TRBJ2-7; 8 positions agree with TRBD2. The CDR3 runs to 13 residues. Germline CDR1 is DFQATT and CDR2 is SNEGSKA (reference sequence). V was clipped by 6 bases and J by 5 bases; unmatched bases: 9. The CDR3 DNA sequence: TGCAGTGCAAGACCAGCGGGAGCTAACGAGCAGTACTTC. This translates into CSARPAGANEQYF.